The clone carrying this T cell receptor beta chain has just a few counts. The sample belongs to a study of regulatory T cells in long-lasting Graves disease. Arm-PCR with iRepertoire HTBI primers amplified the CDR3 regions for these TCR beta libraries. MiXCR, applied by TCRdb to the multiplex PCR reads, yields one record per CDR3 protein. The table has fewer than 550,000 distinct CDR3 sequences, 15% to 20% seen once; the top ten hold around 25%. Germline CDR1 ENHRY, CDR2 SYGVKD. The CDR3 consists of 14 residues. Trimming took 4 bases from V and 4 from J, leaving 11 bases between them. Time point given: newly diagnosed GD, antithyroid drugs for less than 3 months. PBMC RNA was the source of the TCR library. These data were also filed under a second study, of T cells in Graves' hyperthyroidism and ophthalmopathy.

The material sequenced was peripheral blood mononuclear cells (PBMCs), taken at new diagnosis, from a patient treated with antithyroid drugs. The chain has TRBV10-3 and TRBJ1-3; TRBD1 might be the D (6 bases). This clonotype was obtained from a woman aged 35 to 60 with Graves disease. DNA for the CDR3: TGTGCCATCAGTGGAGGGGGGCACGGAAACACCATATATTTT. It codes for CAISGGGHGNTIYF.